The 29 T cell receptor beta chains given below trace back to one sample, sequenced in a study of shared clonotypes between healthy human individuals. TCRdb's table, derived via immunoSEQ multiplex PCR, lists solely in-frame clones and lacks some. The data show around 2.3 million clones, more than 90% seen once. Sequencing used naive CD4+ T cells sorted from blood. Subset meaning: CD45RA+ positively selected. The receptors here all came from a man aged 18 to 30 in good health.

The count of this clone is one. V and J are TRBV6-6 and TRBJ2-7, with 7 bases aligning to TRBD1. The V gene end was trimmed by 7 bases and the J gene end by 7 bases; junction bases not matched to a gene: 10. This CDR3 comprises 13 residues. Per the germline V gene, CDR1 is MNHNY and CDR2 is SVGAGI (reference sequence). CDR3: CASIPTGLGEQYF. The CDR3 DNA follows: TGTGCCAGCATCCCGACAGGGCTCGGGGAGCAGTACTTC.

DNA for the CDR3: TGTGCCAGCAGCCTAGGGACTAGCGGGGGGATCACAGATACGCAGTATTTT. As protein: CASSLGTSGGITDTQYF. This chain uses TRBV11-2 with TRBJ2-3; 15 bases align to TRBD2. CDR3 size: 17 residues. The germline gives CDR1 SGHAT, CDR2 FQNNGV. The ends lost 5 bases at V and 2 bases at J; junction bases unmatched: 5.

The chain is built from TRBV30 and TRBJ1-4; 8 bases agree with TRBD1. This CDR3 is 14 amino acids long. With 7 bases clipped from V and 8 bases from J, the junction kept 12 bases outside the gene matches. The germline V gene has CDR1 GTSNPN and CDR2 SVGIG (reference sequence). CDR3 bases: TGTGCCTTCGTCGAGGACAGGGTGGGGGAAAAACTGTTTTTT. Translated, it gives CAFVEDRVGEKLFF.

This clone has just a few counts. The chain is built from TRBV6-1 and TRBJ1-6; no clear D. This CDR3 has 14 residues. Germline V gene data show CDR1 as MNHNS and CDR2 as SASEGT. V was cut by 2 bases and J by 7 bases, with 9 bases left in between. CDR3 amino acids: CASSERLGNSPLHF. CDR3 bases: TGTGCCAGCAGTGAACGCCTGGGGAATTCACCCCTCCACTTT.

The chain uses TRBV27 and TRBJ1-2; 12 bases agree with TRBD1. V dropped 3 bases and J dropped 4; count of bases not matched to a gene: 3. The CDR3 totals 15 residues. From germline, CDR1 is MNHEY and CDR2 SMNVEV (reference sequence). The CDR3: CASSLGTGGPYGYTF. CDR3 sequence (DNA): TGTGCCAGCAGTTTGGGGACAGGGGGCCCCTATGGCTACACCTTC.

This sequence joins TRBV9 and TRBJ2-1; 9 bases match TRBD1. The ends lost 3 bases at V and 4 bases at J; junction bases unmatched: 8. Germline V gene lookup returns CDR1 SGDLS and CDR2 YYNGEE. The CDR3 covers 16 residues. The CDR3 loop reads CASSAPVGTGYNEQFF. CDR3 DNA sequence: TGTGCCAGCAGCGCTCCAGTCGGGACAGGGTACAATGAGCAGTTCTTC.

V gene TRBV6-6 combines with J gene TRBJ2-7; D is unresolved. The germline V gene encodes CDR1 MNHNY and CDR2 SVGAGI (reference sequence). CDR3 length: 13 residues. The V end was cut by 7 bases, the J end by 3 bases, with 13 bases between. The CDR3 DNA reads as TGTGCCAGCACCCGAGCCCTAGACTACGAGCAGTACTTC. Encoded protein: CASTRALDYEQYF.

The chain employs TRBV10-3 and TRBJ1-1; 7 nucleotides line up with TRBD1. V gave up 0 bases and J gave up 6 bases; unmatched junction bases: 7. Germline lookup yields CDR1 ENHRY and CDR2 SYGVKD. This CDR3 is 15 amino acids long. CDR3 sequence (DNA): TGTGCCATCAGTGAGTCGGCAGGGGGAGGCCCTGAAGCTTTCTTT. This codes for CAISESAGGGPEAFF.

This chain connects TRBV5-6 to TRBJ2-7; D not resolved. Looked up from germline, CDR1 is SGHDT and CDR2 is YYEEEE. Deletions cut 1 base from V and 3 bases from J, with 8 bases between. The CDR3 loop spans 13 amino acids. The CDR3 is CASSLSGRYEQYF. The CDR3 coding sequence is TGTGCCAGCAGCTTGTCTGGACGCTACGAGCAGTACTTC.

The count of this clone is one. The CDR3 region is CASSIPGFYEQYF. CDR3 nucleotides: TGTGCCAGTAGTATCCCGGGGTTCTACGAGCAGTACTTC. This chain links TRBV19 with TRBJ2-7, with a weak D call TRBD2 (5 bases). Trimming pared 3 bases from V and 3 bases from J, leaving 9 bases between. The CDR3 consists of 13 residues. Germline V gene lookup returns CDR1 LNHDA and CDR2 SQIVND (reference sequence). The variable domain in full, with the rest retrieved from reference TRBV19 and TRBJ2-7, is DGGITQSPKYLFRKEGQNVTLSCEQNLNHDAMYWYRQDPGQGLRLIYYSQIVNDFQKGDIAEGYSVSREKKESFPLTVTSAQKNPTAFYLCASSIPGFYEQYFGPGTRLTVT.

This clone was found a few times. The chain employs TRBV6-5 and TRBJ1-2; maybe TRBD1 (5 bases). Deletions cut 6 bases from V and 6 bases from J, with 17 bases between. CDR3 length: 14 amino acids. CDR1 MNHEY and CDR2 SVGAGI come from the germline V gene. CDR3 protein: CASRSVGGADGYTF. The CDR3 DNA is TGTGCCAGCAGGTCGGTTGGAGGGGCGGATGGCTACACCTTC.

The chain has TRBV2 and TRBJ1-1; 8 bases align to TRBD1. Germline V gives CDR1 SNHLY, CDR2 FYNNEI. There are 13 residues in the CDR3. V was clipped by 6 bases and J by 4 bases; unmatched bases: 4. The CDR3 is CASRATGGTEAFF. CDR3 DNA sequence: TGTGCCAGCAGGGCAACAGGGGGCACTGAAGCTTTCTTT.

The chain recombines TRBV10-3 with TRBJ1-5; the D gene is possibly TRBD1 (6 bases). Trimming left V 0 bases short and J 2 bases short, with 8 bases between. The CDR3 contains 15 residues. Germline V CDR1 and CDR2: ENHRY, SYGVKD. Written as DNA, the CDR3 is TGTGCCATCAGTGAGTCGAAGGGGGGCAATCAGCCCCAGCATTTT. This encodes CAISESKGGNQPQHF.

This clone appeared a single time. V usage is TRBV19 and J usage is TRBJ2-5, with a weak D call TRBD2 (6 bases). Per the germline V gene, CDR1 is LNHDA and CDR2 is SQIVND (reference sequence). CDR3 length: 17 residues. Deletions cut 4 bases from V and 0 bases from J, with 18 bases between. CDR3 amino acids: CASSKGLPDSYQETQYF. DNA of the CDR3: TGTGCCAGTAGTAAGGGACTCCCGGACTCCTACCAAGAGACCCAGTACTTC.

Only one count was recorded for this clone. V and J are TRBV5-1 and TRBJ2-7, with 10 bases lining up with TRBD1. The V gene end was trimmed by 4 bases and the J gene end by 7 bases; junction bases not matched to a gene: 14. The germline gives CDR1 SGHRS, CDR2 YFSETQ. The CDR3 consists of 16 residues. CDR3 region: CASSPSSTGGSTEQYF. In DNA form, the CDR3 reads TGCGCCAGCAGCCCCTCGTCGACAGGGGGCTCGACAGAGCAGTACTTC.

The J gene is TRBJ2-7, the V gene TRBV5-5, with D hard to call. Trimming removed 3 bases at V and 6 bases at J, with 19 bases between. The CDR3 sequence is 15 residues long. Germline CDR1 is SGHKS and CDR2 is YYEKEE (reference sequence). As DNA, the CDR3 is TGTGCCAGCAGCTCCTTCCGGGCCGGTGCCACCGAGCAGTACTTC. Translating gives CASSSFRAGATEQYF. Full variable domain (rest looked up from reference TRBV5-5 and TRBJ2-7): DAGVTQSPTHLIKTRGQQVTLRCSPISGHKSVSWYQQVLGQGPQFIFQYYEKEERGRGNFPDRFSARQFPNYSSELNVNALLLGDSALYLCASSSFRAGATEQYFGPGTRLTVT.

The J gene is TRBJ2-1, the V gene TRBV5-6, with TRBD1 matching 9 bases. The germline CDR1 and CDR2 sequences are SGHDT and YYEEEE. With 3 bases clipped from V and 8 bases from J, the junction kept 6 bases outside the gene matches. The CDR3 has 14 residues. The CDR3 DNA follows: TGTGCCAGCAGCTGGGGACAGGGTTTCTATGAGCAGTTCTTC. This translates into CASSWGQGFYEQFF.

V and J are TRBV19 and TRBJ2-7; a possible D gene is TRBD2 (7 bases). Per the germline V gene, CDR1 is LNHDA and CDR2 is SQIVND (reference sequence). There are 15 residues in the CDR3. The V gene lost 0 bases and the J gene lost 6 bases, with 15 bases spanning the gap. CDR3: CASSIDLRGLGEQYF. The CDR3 DNA follows: TGTGCCAGTAGTATAGATTTGCGGGGGCTTGGCGAGCAGTACTTC. The full variable domain, with the rest looked up from reference TRBV19 and TRBJ2-7, is DGGITQSPKYLFRKEGQNVTLSCEQNLNHDAMYWYRQDPGQGLRLIYYSQIVNDFQKGDIAEGYSVSREKKESFPLTVTSAQKNPTAFYLCASSIDLRGLGEQYFGPGTRLTVT.

This chain connects TRBV10-1 to TRBJ2-1, with D maybe TRBD2 (5 bases). Germline-derived CDR1 and CDR2 are WNHNN and SYGVQD (reference sequence). V shed 4 bases and J shed 6 bases, with 13 bases lying between them. This CDR3 region has 14 residues. CDR3 region: CASSGAAIFNEQFF. CDR3 coding DNA: TGCGCCAGCAGTGGAGCGGCTATCTTCAATGAGCAGTTCTTC.

V and J are TRBV6-6 and TRBJ1-1; possible D gene TRBD1, 5 bases. Germline CDR1 is MNHNY and CDR2 is SVGAGI (reference sequence). V lost 6 bases, J lost 6 bases, and 17 bases lay in between. This CDR3 spans 14 amino acids. CDR3 sequence: CASRDRGFGAEAFF. The CDR3, as DNA: TGTGCCAGCAGAGATAGGGGCTTTGGCGCTGAAGCTTTCTTT.

Worth noting for this clone: This same CDR3 is encoded by further DNA sequences in the sample. This chain uses TRBV7-2 with TRBJ2-5; D remains unclear. Trimming shortened V by 5 bases and J by 1 base, and 5 bases separated the two germline ends. This CDR3 is built from 12 residues. Germline V CDR1 and CDR2: SGHTA, FQGNSA. CDR3 residues: CASSPTQETQYF. The CDR3 DNA reads TGTGCCAGCAGCCCAACCCAAGAGACCCAGTACTTC. The full variable domain, in which reference TRBV7-2 and TRBJ2-5 provide the parts outside the CDR3, is GAGVSQSPSNKVTEKGKDVELRCDPISGHTALYWYRQSLGQGLEFLIYFQGNSAPDKSGLPSDRFSAERTGGSVSTLTIQRTQQEDSAVYLCASSPTQETQYFGPGTRLLVL.

CDR3 bases: TGTGCCATCAGTGAGTTCATGAGAGAGACCCAGTACTTC. It yields the protein CAISEFMRETQYF. The V call is TRBV10-3, the J call TRBJ2-5; D is unresolved. The germline CDR1 and CDR2 sequences are ENHRY and SYGVKD. V gave up 1 base and J gave up 4 bases, with 7 bases separating them. CDR3 length: 13 residues.

The V and J genes are TRBV27 and TRBJ2-1; D is undetermined. The germline V and J ends were trimmed by 0 bases and 5 bases, with 11 bases remaining between them. Germline CDR1 is MNHEY and CDR2 is SMNVEV (reference sequence). This CDR3 spans 15 amino acids. Written as DNA, the CDR3 is TGTGCCAGCAGTTTATCGTGGGGAAAGAACAATGAGCAGTTCTTC. Translating gives CASSLSWGKNNEQFF.

This clone has only one observation. This chain connects TRBV6-6 to TRBJ2-3; 7 bases are a match to TRBD2. CDR1 and CDR2 (germline): MNHNY, SVGAGI (reference sequence). The J segment lost 4 bases and the V segment lost 5 bases, leaving 6 bases of the junction unmatched. The CDR3 has 14 amino acids. The CDR3 reads CASSMGGNADTQYF. The CDR3 region has the DNA TGTGCCAGCAGTATGGGGGGGAACGCAGATACGCAGTATTTT.

The chain carries TRBV5-4 and TRBJ2-5; 9 bases align to TRBD1. The CDR3 spans 15 residues. CDR1 and CDR2 (germline): SGHNT, YYREEE (reference sequence). The V and J ends lost 4 bases and 5 bases, in that order; junction bases with no gene match: 9. The CDR3 nucleotides are TGTGCCAGCAGCAACCGGACAGGGGAGTATGAGACCCAGTACTTC. As protein: CASSNRTGEYETQYF. The full variable domain, with the rest looked up from reference TRBV5-4 and TRBJ2-5, is ETGVTQSPTHLIKTRGQQVTLRCSSQSGHNTVSWYQQALGQGPQFIFQYYREEENGRGNFPPRFSGLQFPNYSSELNVNALELDDSALYLCASSNRTGEYETQYFGPGTRLLVL.

This clone has a single count. The CDR3, as DNA: TGTGCCAGCAGTTGGGACAGCTTATATGGCTACACCTTC. It yields the protein CASSWDSLYGYTF. J is TRBJ1-2 and V is TRBV2; 7 nucleotides match TRBD1. Per germline, CDR1 SNHLY and CDR2 FYNNEI. CDR3 length: 13 residues. Unmatched junction bases numbered 5, after V lost 5 bases and J lost 5 bases.

The chain links TRBV28 to TRBJ1-5; D perhaps matches TRBD1 (6 bases). Germline CDR1 and CDR2: MDHEN and SYDVKM. This CDR3 is built from 16 residues. The ends were cut back, 5 bases at V and 5 bases at J, with 19 bases in the middle. The CDR3 is CASSQSKGGWDQPQHF. In DNA form, the CDR3 reads TGTGCCAGCAGTCAATCGAAAGGGGGGTGGGATCAGCCCCAGCATTTT.

The rearrangement uses TRBV7-9 and TRBJ1-5, with D possibly TRBD1 on 5 matching bases. Germline V gene lookup returns CDR1 SEHNR and CDR2 FQNEAQ (reference sequence). Deletions cut 0 bases from V and 2 bases from J, with 8 bases between. The CDR3 is 15 amino acids. CDR3 nucleotide sequence: TGTGCCAGCAGCTTAGCAGGGGCGGGCAATCAGCCCCAGCATTTT. It is translated as CASSLAGAGNQPQHF.

The rearrangement links TRBV6-4 to TRBJ1-2; D not certain. The ends were cut back, 0 bases at V and 8 bases at J, with 16 bases in the middle. CDR1 is MRHNA, CDR2 SNTAGT, per germline. CDR3 length: 15 residues. CDR3 sequence reads: CASSDSTEPNRGYTF. For the CDR3, the DNA is TGTGCCAGCAGTGACTCTACAGAACCTAATCGGGGCTACACCTTC.